These 17 T cell receptor beta chains originate from one sample sequenced in a study of T cell responses to AZD1222 COVID-19 vaccine (dated by TCRdb to the early 2020s). What the time point label conveys for this sample: about 28 days (+/-7) after the second vaccine dose. Libraries were built with the immunoSEQ multiplex PCR assay. Entries here come from immuneACCESS through TCRdb and include only in-frame sequences with V and J called. Some clones fail to appear in such tables; in the studies checked, an unresolved V gene covers under half of the shortfall, and the cause of the remainder is unknown. The sample records some 180,000 clones, just over 90% of which are singletons. The ten largest make up approximately 1.7% of the sample. Sequences were derived from peripheral blood, sampled 28 days after the second AZD1222 dose. The receptor set was obtained from an adult who received the AZD1222 COVID-19 vaccine.

The rearrangement uses TRBV19 and TRBJ1-5, with TRBD1 matching over 10 bases. This CDR3 has 14 amino acids. In germline, CDR1 is LNHDA, CDR2 SQIVND (reference sequence). V lost 6 bases and J lost 4; bases outside the gene matches: 3. CDR3 sequence reads: CASSRDRGNQPQHF. CDR3 DNA: TGTGCCAGTAGCCGGGACAGGGGTAATCAGCCCCAGCATTTT.

This clone is a singleton in its sample. The V call is TRBV9, the J call TRBJ2-3, with 8 nucleotides matching TRBD2. Unmatched junction bases numbered 5, after V lost 5 bases and J lost 0 bases. The CDR3 totals 15 residues. Germline lookup yields CDR1 SGDLS and CDR2 YYNGEE. The CDR3 DNA follows: TGTGCCAGCAGTGATAGCGGGATTAGCACAGATACGCAGTATTTT. It codes for CASSDSGISTDTQYF. The entire variable domain, with the rest obtained from reference TRBV9 and TRBJ2-3, is as follows: DSGVTQTPKHLITATGQRVTLRCSPRSGDLSVYWYQQSLDQGLQFLIQYYNGEERAKGNILERFSAQQFPDLHSELNLSSLELGDSALYFCASSDSGISTDTQYFGPGTRLTVL.

The genes are TRBV7-3 and TRBJ2-1, with TRBD2 identical over 8 bases. CDR3 length: 15 residues. J lost 2 bases, V lost 1 base, and 1 base had no gene match. The germline V gene has CDR1 SGHTA and CDR2 FQGTGA. CDR3 region: CASSLSGGPYNEQFF. Written as DNA, the CDR3 is TGTGCCAGCAGCTTAAGCGGGGGGCCCTACAATGAGCAGTTCTTC.

The table lists this clone with a count of one. This chain uses TRBV30 with TRBJ1-3; the D gene is possibly TRBD1 (5 bases). With 5 bases removed from V and 4 bases from J, the gap between germline ends came to 9 bases. The germline V gene encodes CDR1 GTSNPN and CDR2 SVGIG (reference sequence). CDR3 length equals 12 residues. The CDR3 nucleotides read TGTGCCTGGGACCAGGGAGGAAACACCATATATTTT. It yields the protein CAWDQGGNTIYF.

This chain joins TRBV30 and TRBJ2-2; D gene ambiguous. The CDR3 consists of 14 residues. The V end was cut by 7 bases, the J end by 0 bases, with 12 bases between. CDR1 is GTSNPN, CDR2 SVGIG, per germline (reference sequence). The CDR3: CASPPPANTGELFF. CDR3 DNA sequence: TGTGCCTCTCCTCCACCCGCGAACACCGGGGAGCTGTTTTTT. Full variable domain (missing parts from reference TRBV30 and TRBJ2-2): SQTIHQWPATLVQPVGSPLSLECTVEGTSNPNLYWYRQAAGRGLQLLFYSVGIGQISSEVPQNLSASRPQDRQFILSSKKLLLSDSGFYLCASPPPANTGELFFGEGSRLTVL.

The gene calls are TRBV3-1 (or the pseudogene TRBV3-2) and TRBJ1-2; D gene ambiguous. The V end was cut by 0 bases, the J end by 7 bases, with 12 bases between. The germline gives CDR1 LGHDT, CDR2 YNNKEL (reference sequence). CDR3 length: 14 amino acids. The CDR3 DNA reads TGTGCCAGCAGCCAAGAACGGGCCCGAGGTGGCTACACCTTC. Its protein product is CASSQERARGGYTF.

This chain uses TRBV5-1 with TRBJ2-7; D tentatively reads TRBD1 or TRBD2 (5 bases each). Trimming took off 3 bases at V and 6 bases at J, with 13 bases between the two ends. Per the germline V gene, CDR1 is SGHRS and CDR2 is YFSETQ. The CDR3 consists of 13 residues. DNA for the CDR3: TGCGCCAGCAGCTCTTATCGGGGCTCCGAGCAGTACTTC. Its protein is CASSSYRGSEQYF.

This clone was observed a few times. The chain has TRBV4-1 and TRBJ2-3; no clear D gene. The CDR3 is 19 amino acids. Germline CDR1 MGHRA, CDR2 YSYEKL. V was shortened by 2 bases and J by 0 bases, with 21 bases between the two germline ends. The CDR3 coding sequence is TGCGCCAGCAGCCAACCACCCCTCCACAGAGAACTTAGCACAGATACGCAGTATTTT. Translation gives CASSQPPLHRELSTDTQYF.

There are a few counts of this clone. The chain is built from TRBV7-9 and TRBJ2-1; no firm D call. The germline V gene encodes CDR1 SEHNR and CDR2 FQNEAQ (reference sequence). The V end lost 3 bases, the J end lost 8 bases, and 11 bases lay between the germline ends. This CDR3 region has 13 residues. The CDR3 DNA sequence: TGTGCCAGCAGCTTCGACGTGTTCGATGAGCAGTTCTTC. It specifies CASSFDVFDEQFF.

V is TRBV29-1 and J is TRBJ2-3; weak D call: TRBD1 (6 bases). Trimming removed 7 bases at V and 4 bases at J, with 12 bases between. The CDR3 extends over 12 amino acids. CDR1 is SQVTM and CDR2 is ANQGSEA in the germline V gene. The CDR3 sequence is CSAQQGPDTQYF. Here the CDR3 DNA reads TGCAGCGCTCAGCAGGGGCCAGATACGCAGTATTTT.

With regard to this clone: This specimen includes other DNA sequences encoding the same CDR3. The chain carries TRBV14 and TRBJ2-2, with D unclear. This CDR3 is 15 amino acids long. Germline CDR1 and CDR2: SGHDN and FVKESK. The germline V and J ends were trimmed by 1 base and 8 bases, with 14 bases remaining between them. The CDR3 loop reads CASSQVTLGTGELFF. DNA for the CDR3: TGTGCCAGCAGCCAAGTTACTTTGGGCACTGGGGAGCTGTTTTTT.

V gene TRBV18 combines with J gene TRBJ1-1; perhaps TRBD1 as D (6 bases). This CDR3 has 14 amino acids. V was shortened by 8 bases and J by 0 bases, with 13 bases between the two germline ends. Germline V CDR1 and CDR2: KGHSH, LQKENI. The CDR3 loop is CASKSDSLNTEAFF. The CDR3 nucleotides read TGTGCCAGCAAATCGGACAGCTTGAACACTGAAGCTTTCTTT.

The V and J genes are TRBV6-2 or TRBV6-3 and TRBJ2-2; D uncertain. This CDR3 is built from 16 residues. Trimming pared 6 bases from V and 8 bases from J, leaving 22 bases between. Germline lookup yields CDR1 MNHEY and CDR2 SVGEGT. The CDR3 here is CASSHGWTSIGGELFF. In nucleotides, the CDR3 is TGTGCCAGCAGCCACGGGTGGACCTCTATCGGAGGGGAGCTGTTTTTT.

This chain connects TRBV5-4 to TRBJ1-2, with D maybe TRBD1 (5 bases). Trimming cost V 0 bases and J 7 bases, with 13 bases left between them. The CDR3 runs to 14 residues. The V gene's germline CDR1 is SGHNT and CDR2 YYREEE (reference sequence). Here the CDR3 DNA reads TGTGCCAGCAGCTTGGTTAGTTGGGGCGGTGGCTACACCTTC. Its protein is CASSLVSWGGGYTF.

This clone is a singleton in its sample. The chain has TRBV2 and TRBJ1-4; a possible D gene is TRBD1 (6 bases). V shed 7 bases and J shed 0 bases, with 21 bases lying between them. The germline V gene has CDR1 SNHLY and CDR2 FYNNEI. The CDR3 sequence is 18 residues long. The CDR3 region is CASNSYRAVSTTNEKLFF. The DNA of the CDR3 is TGTGCCAGCAACTCGTACAGGGCGGTTTCGACAACTAATGAAAAACTGTTTTTT.

The CDR3 DNA is TGTGCCAGCAGCAAAGTGACCCGAGGACAGACGATTAACACTGAAGCTTTCTTT. Amino acid sequence: CASSKVTRGQTINTEAFF. This sequence joins TRBV21-1 and TRBJ1-1; the D call of TRBD1 is as the table states it, not checked on the DNA. TRBV21-1 is a known pseudogene. The CDR3 has 18 amino acids.

J is TRBJ1-6 and V is TRBV7-2; TRBD1 matches at 8 bases. Germline V lookup: CDR1 SGHTA, CDR2 FQGNSA. This CDR3 region has 15 residues. V shed 7 bases and J 6 bases; nucleotides not matched to a gene: 8. Written as DNA, the CDR3 is TGTGCCAGCAACGGACAGGGCCGGCTTAATTCACCCCTCCACTTT. The encoded protein is CASNGQGRLNSPLHF.